This entry lists 27 T cell receptor beta chains sequenced from one sample in a study of T cells in tumors after PD-1 blockade. Measured with immunoSEQ multiplex PCR; TCRdb has only the in-frame clones, and not every one. The repertoire holds approximately 34,000 clones, with approximately 73% as singletons. The starting material was PBMCs, obtained after anti-PD-1 treatment. The receptors were gathered from a human donor with basal cell carcinoma.

The chain employs TRBV4-1 and TRBJ2-7, with TRBD2 matching 13 bases. V was clipped by 3 bases and J by 5 bases; unmatched bases: 10. Germline V gene lookup returns CDR1 MGHRA and CDR2 YSYEKL. The CDR3 spans 17 residues. The CDR3 here is CASSHVSGTSGKHEQYF. The CDR3 DNA reads TGCGCCAGCAGCCATGTCTCCGGGACTAGCGGGAAGCACGAGCAGTACTTC.

The J gene is TRBJ2-3, the V gene TRBV5-6; D might be TRBD2 (5 bases). V was clipped by 0 bases and J by 5 bases, with 13 bases between them. Germline V gene data show CDR1 as SGHDT and CDR2 as YYEEEE. There are 15 residues in the CDR3. The CDR3 is CASSLGLSGGDTQYF. CDR3 in DNA: TGTGCCAGCAGCTTGGGACTATCGGGTGGAGATACGCAGTATTTT.

This clone has more than one count but fewer than ten. The chain combines TRBV7-9 with TRBJ2-3, with 11 bases aligning to TRBD2. V shed 4 bases, J shed 1 base, and the junction held 7 bases outside the gene matches. There are 17 residues in the CDR3. Germline assignment: CDR1 SEHNR and CDR2 FQNEAQ (reference sequence). The CDR3 loop is CASSSLAGGDGTDTQYF. CDR3 DNA sequence: TGTGCCAGCAGCTCGTTAGCGGGAGGGGATGGCACAGATACGCAGTATTTT.

The chain carries TRBV5-4 and TRBJ1-4; D remains ambiguous. The CDR3 is 14 amino acids. V was clipped by 0 bases and J by 8 bases, with 11 bases between them. The germline CDR1 and CDR2 sequences are SGHNT and YYREEE (reference sequence). Here the CDR3 DNA reads TGTGCCAGCAGCTTGGAGGTCTCAGACGAAAAACTGTTTTTT. Translating it yields CASSLEVSDEKLFF.

This clone was counted only a few times. The chain joins TRBV21-1 to TRBJ1-5. TRBV21-1 is a known pseudogene. The CDR3 is 21 residues long. The CDR3 DNA reads TGTGCCAGCAGCAAAAGGCGAGGGCGGTTGGTTCTACACACCATCCATCAGCCCCAGCATTTT. This codes for CASSKRRGRLVLHTIHQPQHF.

This clone was counted once. The V and J genes are TRBV30 and TRBJ1-1, with a tentative D call TRBD1 (6 bases). Germline CDR1 and CDR2: GTSNPN and SVGIG (reference sequence). CDR3 length equals 14 residues. V was clipped by 2 bases and J by 3 bases, with 13 bases between them. The CDR3 loop reads CAWSIRGRDTEAFF. DNA of the CDR3: TGTGCCTGGAGTATCAGGGGCAGGGACACTGAAGCTTTCTTT.

The gene calls are TRBV5-1 and TRBJ2-3, with D perhaps matching TRBD2 (6 bases). Between the trimmed V and J ends, which lost 7 bases and 0 bases, there was a span of 12 bases. Germline V gene sequence: CDR1 SGHRS, CDR2 YFSETQ. The CDR3 contains 14 residues. CDR3 sequence: CASGAGTSTDTQYF. The CDR3, as DNA: TGCGCCAGCGGCGCCGGGACTAGCACAGATACGCAGTATTTT.

The chain is built from TRBV3-1 (or the pseudogene TRBV3-2) and TRBJ2-3; D call uncertain. V lost 4 bases to trimming and J lost 4 bases, with 15 bases between them. The CDR3 has 15 amino acids. Germline loops: CDR1 LGHDT, CDR2 YNNKEL (reference sequence). The CDR3 loop is CASSPCTGPPDTQYF. In DNA, the CDR3 is TGTGCCAGCAGCCCTTGTACCGGTCCCCCAGATACGCAGTATTTT.

The rearrangement links TRBV28 to TRBJ1-1; no clear D gene. There are 13 residues in the CDR3. Trimming stripped 4 bases from V and 1 base from J, with 7 bases between. Per the germline V gene, CDR1 is MDHEN and CDR2 is SYDVKM. The CDR3 nucleotides are TGTGCCAGCAGTTGGGGTCCGAACACTGAAGCTTTCTTT. This codes for CASSWGPNTEAFF.

The V and J genes are TRBV5-8 and TRBJ1-1; D unresolved. CDR1 and CDR2 (germline): SGHTS, YDEGEE. The V end was cut by 2 bases, the J end by 3 bases, with 17 bases between. The CDR3 has 16 amino acids. The CDR3 DNA sequence: TGTGCCAGCAGCTTAATGGGAGTAGGCGGACACACTGAAGCTTTCTTT. Its protein is CASSLMGVGGHTEAFF.

The rearrangement joins TRBV7-8 to TRBJ2-3; 11 positions agree with TRBD2. The CDR3 is made up of 16 amino acids. CDR1 is SGHVS, CDR2 FQNEAQ, per germline. With 4 bases clipped from V and 4 bases from J, the junction kept 7 bases outside the gene matches. The CDR3 loop is CASSSLAGVSADTQYF. The CDR3 DNA follows: TGTGCCAGCAGCTCACTAGCGGGAGTCTCCGCAGATACGCAGTATTTT.

The chain carries TRBV5-1 and TRBJ2-1; 10 bases are a match to TRBD1. J was trimmed by 9 bases and V by 4 bases; bases with no gene match: 4. Germline CDR1 SGHRS, CDR2 YFSETQ. The CDR3 runs to 13 residues. The CDR3 DNA sequence: TGCGCCAGCAGCGGGACAGGGGATCGTGAGCAGTTCTTC. It encodes CASSGTGDREQFF.

V is TRBV5-4 and J is TRBJ2-5, with 10 bases matching TRBD1. V shed 0 bases, J shed 1 base, and the junction held 6 bases outside the gene matches. The CDR3 extends over 17 amino acids. Per germline, CDR1 SGHNT and CDR2 YYREEE (reference sequence). The CDR3 DNA is TGTGCCAGCAGCTTGGTTAGGACAGGGGGAGTCCAAGAGACCCAGTACTTC. It encodes CASSLVRTGGVQETQYF.

This clone counts as medium-sized. The V call is TRBV7-9, the J call TRBJ2-7; 7 positions match TRBD1. Germline values: CDR1 SEHNR, CDR2 FQNEAQ (reference sequence). This CDR3 region has 14 residues. V shed 5 bases and J 5 bases; nucleotides not matched to a gene: 9. CDR3 nucleotides: TGTGCCAGCAGCCCCCCGGACAGGTTTGACGAGCAGTACTTC. This codes for CASSPPDRFDEQYF.

The chain is built from TRBV5-8 and TRBJ1-4, with D uncertain. This CDR3 contains 15 residues. Germline loops: CDR1 SGHTS, CDR2 YDEGEE. The V end was cut by 3 bases, the J end by 4 bases, with 13 bases between. CDR3 amino acids: CASSSRTDVNEKLFF. CDR3 nucleotides: TGTGCCAGCAGCTCGAGGACGGATGTTAATGAAAAACTGTTTTTT.

The chain combines TRBV30 with TRBJ1-6; D is possibly TRBD1 (6 bases). V lost 3 bases to trimming and J lost 6 bases, with 12 bases between them. There are 14 residues in the CDR3. The germline V gene has CDR1 GTSNPN and CDR2 SVGIG (reference sequence). The DNA for the CDR3 is TGTGCCTGGAGACAGGGACAAGCTAATTCACCCCTCCACTTT. Amino acid sequence: CAWRQGQANSPLHF.

The sample holds a few counts of this clone. The V call is TRBV19, the J call TRBJ2-7; 8 bases fit TRBD2. The CDR3 covers 14 residues. J lost 2 bases, V lost 7 bases, and 7 bases had no gene match. Germline assignment: CDR1 LNHDA and CDR2 SQIVND (reference sequence). The CDR3 loop reads CASKVREGTYEQYF. The CDR3 nucleotides read TGTGCCAGTAAGGTCCGGGAGGGTACCTACGAGCAGTACTTC. Variable domain in full (rest from reference TRBV19 and TRBJ2-7): DGGITQSPKYLFRKEGQNVTLSCEQNLNHDAMYWYRQDPGQGLRLIYYSQIVNDFQKGDIAEGYSVSREKKESFPLTVTSAQKNPTAFYLCASKVREGTYEQYFGPGTRLTVT.

This chain connects TRBV6-5 to TRBJ2-7; 7 bases map to TRBD2. This CDR3 has 14 residues. Germline CDR1 is MNHEY and CDR2 is SVGAGI. V shed 6 bases and J 5 bases; nucleotides not matched to a gene: 10. The CDR3 is CASSPSAGVNEQYF. CDR3 in DNA: TGTGCCAGCAGCCCATCGGCGGGGGTCAACGAGCAGTACTTC.

The chain recombines TRBV2 with TRBJ1-2, with 7 bases fitting TRBD1. This CDR3 spans 13 amino acids. CDR1 and CDR2 (germline): SNHLY, FYNNEI. The V segment lost 4 bases and the J segment 3 bases; nucleotides outside the gene matches: 2. DNA for the CDR3: TGTGCCAGCAGTGCCGACAGGGACTATGGCTACACCTTC. As protein: CASSADRDYGYTF.

The gene calls are TRBV28 and TRBJ2-2; 7 nucleotides align to TRBD2. The V gene end was trimmed by 6 bases and the J gene end by 3 bases; junction bases not matched to a gene: 10. This CDR3 spans 16 amino acids. The germline CDR1 and CDR2 sequences are MDHEN and SYDVKM. The CDR3 is CASRHSGRSYTGELFF. CDR3 DNA sequence: TGTGCCAGCAGGCATAGCGGGCGCTCTTACACCGGGGAGCTGTTTTTT.

The rearrangement links TRBV19 to TRBJ2-5, with a tentative D call TRBD2 (5 bases). From germline, CDR1 is LNHDA and CDR2 SQIVND (reference sequence). V was shortened by 7 bases and J by 1 base, with 13 bases between the two germline ends. The CDR3 length is 14 residues. CDR3 in DNA: TGTGCCAGTAACGGGCATCTAGCCCAAGAGACCCAGTACTTC. Its translation: CASNGHLAQETQYF.

The J gene is TRBJ1-2, the V gene TRBV27; a possible D gene is TRBD1 (5 bases). The CDR3 sequence is 13 residues long. Trimming removed 6 bases from V and 4 bases from J, with 12 bases in between. Germline CDR1 and CDR2: MNHEY and SMNVEV (reference sequence). CDR3 in amino acids: CASSPRDLYGYTF. The CDR3 DNA is TGTGCCAGCAGCCCTCGGGACCTCTATGGCTACACCTTC.

CDR3 in DNA: TGTGCCAGCAGCCAATTGGGATATGAAGCTTTCTTT. Translation: CASSQLGYEAFF. V gene TRBV14 combines with J gene TRBJ1-1, with D uncertain. Per germline, CDR1 SGHDN and CDR2 FVKESK. The CDR3 totals 12 residues. Deletions cut 2 bases from V and 7 bases from J, with 8 bases between.

In its sample, this clone was seen a few times. The chain carries TRBV19 and TRBJ2-2, with D maybe TRBD2 (5 bases). Germline assignment: CDR1 LNHDA and CDR2 SQIVND (reference sequence). V lost 9 bases and J 5 bases, leaving 16 bases between the germline ends. CDR3 length equals 14 residues. The CDR3 bases are TGTGCCAGCAAGGGCCCGACTAAAACCGGGGAGCTGTTTTTT. Protein product: CASKGPTKTGELFF. Combining the CDR3 with reference TRBV19 and TRBJ2-2 gives the whole variable domain DGGITQSPKYLFRKEGQNVTLSCEQNLNHDAMYWYRQDPGQGLRLIYYSQIVNDFQKGDIAEGYSVSREKKESFPLTVTSAQKNPTAFYLCASKGPTKTGELFFGEGSRLTVL.

The chain has TRBV19 and TRBJ1-6; no definite D call. Looked up from germline, CDR1 is LNHDA and CDR2 is SQIVND (reference sequence). CDR3 length equals 15 residues. Trimming left V 3 bases short and J 7 bases short, with 13 bases between. The CDR3: CASSMGGPGNSPLHF. CDR3 DNA sequence: TGTGCCAGTAGTATGGGCGGCCCCGGGAATTCACCCCTCCACTTT.

This chain uses TRBV12-3 or TRBV12-4 with TRBJ1-2, with D hard to call. The V gene lost 6 bases and the J gene lost 0 bases, with 8 bases spanning the gap. The CDR3 covers 13 residues. The CDR3 loop reads CASRKTANYGYTF. DNA for the CDR3: TGTGCCAGCAGAAAGACCGCTAACTATGGCTACACCTTC.

The chain carries TRBV5-1 and TRBJ1-1; 7 bases map to TRBD1. Germline V lookup: CDR1 SGHRS, CDR2 YFSETQ. This CDR3 spans 16 amino acids. V gave up 1 base and J gave up 3 bases; unmatched junction bases: 9. The CDR3 here is CASSLHQGEGDTEAFF. The CDR3 DNA sequence: TGCGCCAGCAGCTTGCACCAGGGGGAAGGGGACACTGAAGCTTTCTTT.